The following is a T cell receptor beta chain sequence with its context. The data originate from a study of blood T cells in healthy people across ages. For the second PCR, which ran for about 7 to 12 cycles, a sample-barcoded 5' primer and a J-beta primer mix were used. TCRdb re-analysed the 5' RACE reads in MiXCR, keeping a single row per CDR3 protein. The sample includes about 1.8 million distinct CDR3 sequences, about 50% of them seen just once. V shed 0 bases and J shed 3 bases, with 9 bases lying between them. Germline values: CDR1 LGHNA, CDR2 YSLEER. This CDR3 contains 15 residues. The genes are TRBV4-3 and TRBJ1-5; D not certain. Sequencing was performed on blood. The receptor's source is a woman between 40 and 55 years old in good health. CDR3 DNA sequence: TGCGCCAGCAGCCAAGATCGAGGAACCAATCAGCCCCAGCATTTT. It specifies CASSQDRGTNQPQHF.